This record looks at one T cell receptor (beta chain) sequence and its context. The data derive from a study of CD8+ T cells in alopecia areata. V lost 6 bases and J lost 5, with 14 bases in between. The CDR3 consists of 14 residues. Germline lookup yields CDR1 MGHRA and CDR2 YSYEKL. Investigators isolated RNA and reverse transcribed it into cDNA to act as the sequencing template. TCRdb keeps only in-frame clones here, not all; method: immunoSEQ multiplex PCR. The profile shows 130,000 or so clones, approximately 49% of them singletons. The source material was CD8+ T cells sorted from blood, sampled at week 0. The J gene is TRBJ2-1, the V gene TRBV4-1; D not certain. The TCR was taken from a human donor with alopecia areata. The CDR3 loop is CASRREGVDNEQFF. CDR3 sequence (DNA): TGCGCCAGCAGAAGGGAAGGCGTGGACAATGAGCAGTTCTTC.